This TCR beta chain was identified in a study of T cells in tuberculosis. Overall study results and limits: Using the GMM-specific repertoire gave about 90% accuracy versus approximately 70% with motifs. Samples were chosen by availability of cryopreserved specimens. Active tuberculosis TCR-alpha repertoires lay closer to GMM-specific TCRs than IGRA-negative controls, suggesting clonal expansion.

To note about this clone: Its antigen is as yet unknown.

Here immunoSEQ multiplex PCR was the method, and the copy in TCRdb shows in-frame clones only, minus some. The sample gives about 30,000 clones, approximately 93% of which show up once; approximately 8.1% is in the top ten. The CDR3 is made up of 16 amino acids. J was trimmed by 9 bases and V by 2 bases; bases with no gene match: 12. Germline V CDR1 and CDR2: SGHTA, FQGTGA. This rearrangement joins TRBV7-3 to TRBJ2-3; 9 nucleotides line up with TRBD2. The receptor comes from a donor aged 10 to 29 with latent tuberculosis or without tuberculosis infection. The sequenced sample consisted of PBMCs. This chain's CDR3 is CASSLSVSGRTDTQYF. The CDR3 DNA reads as TGTGCCAGCAGCTTATCTGTTAGCGGGAGAACTGACACGCAGTATTTT.